One and the same sample provided the 7 T cell receptor beta chains below, sequenced in a study of blood T cell repertoires in COVID-19. Libraries were prepared by immunoSEQ multiplex PCR; TCRdb keeps only in-frame clonotypes and omits some of them. In the table there are fewer than 350,000 clones, roughly 90% of which are singletons. The specimen sequenced was PBMCs or T cells enriched from blood (not recorded which). The source is a woman aged 18-30 years with acute COVID-19.

Details on this clone: The sample contains more than one DNA sequence encoding this CDR3. V is TRBV11-1 and J is TRBJ2-7; possibly TRBD2 for D (6 bases). V lost 2 bases and J lost 4, with 6 bases in between. There are 12 residues in the CDR3. The germline gives CDR1 SGHAT, CDR2 FQDESV (reference sequence). DNA for the CDR3: TGTGCCAGCAGCTTACGGGGGTACGAGCAGTACTTC. Translating it yields CASSLRGYEQYF.

V is TRBV10-2 and J is TRBJ1-5; 9 nucleotides agree with TRBD1. V gave up 7 bases and J gave up 7 bases; unmatched junction bases: 5. In germline, CDR1 is WSHSY, CDR2 SAAADI. CDR3 length equals 13 residues. This chain's CDR3 is CASTDRGSQPQHF. The CDR3 DNA is TGCGCCAGCACGGACAGGGGATCACAGCCCCAGCATTTT.

The chain carries TRBV2 and TRBJ1-2, with TRBD1 matching 9 bases. The ends lost 6 bases at V and 6 bases at J; junction bases unmatched: 5. CDR3 length: 13 amino acids. CDR1 is SNHLY and CDR2 is FYNNEI in the germline V gene. The CDR3 spells CASSQDRGDGYTF. The CDR3 DNA sequence: TGTGCCAGCAGCCAAGACAGGGGGGATGGCTACACCTTC.

This sequence joins TRBV15 and TRBJ2-3; weak D call: TRBD2 (6 bases). The germline V gene has CDR1 LNHNV and CDR2 YYDKDF (reference sequence). V was trimmed by 1 base and J by 2 bases, leaving 16 bases between them. The CDR3 spans 17 residues. The CDR3 bases are TGTGCCACCAGCAGAGGGGTAGCGGACACATCCACAGATACGCAGTATTTT. Residues: CATSRGVADTSTDTQYF. Complete variable domain (other parts from reference TRBV15 and TRBJ2-3): DAMVIQNPRYQVTQFGKPVTLSCSQTLNHNVMYWYQQKSSQAPKLLFHYYDKDFNNEADTPDNFQSRRPNTSFCFLDIRSPGLGDTAMYLCATSRGVADTSTDTQYFGPGTRLTVL.

This clone was observed a handful of times. The V and J genes are TRBV25-1 and TRBJ1-1, with D unclear. Germline V gene lookup returns CDR1 MGHDK and CDR2 SYGVNS. CDR3 length equals 14 residues. Between the trimmed V and J ends, which lost 6 bases and 1 base, there was a span of 12 bases. The CDR3 coding sequence is TGTGCCAGCAGACTCCGGGGAGGGAACACTGAAGCTTTCTTT. As protein: CASRLRGGNTEAFF.

The J gene is TRBJ1-5, the V gene TRBV27; TRBD1 aligns across 9 bases. Germline V gene data show CDR1 as MNHEY and CDR2 as SMNVEV (reference sequence). This CDR3 is 17 amino acids long. Losses at the gene ends were 9 bases for V and 1 base for J; bases not matched to a gene: 13. CDR3 region: CASRDRAASISNQPQHF. The DNA of the CDR3 is TGTGCCAGTAGGGACAGGGCTGCCAGTATCAGCAATCAGCCCCAGCATTTT.

This rearrangement joins TRBV7-2 to TRBJ2-7; 10 nucleotides align to TRBD2. Germline values: CDR1 SGHTA, CDR2 FQGNSA. The CDR3 spans 17 residues. The trim removed 5 bases at V and 7 bases at J, leaving 17 bases unmatched. As DNA, the CDR3 is TGTGCCAGCAGCGCAACGGCTTTGGCTAGCGGGAGAGGAGAGCAGTACTTC. It translates to CASSATALASGRGEQYF.